In this sample, the clone carrying this T cell receptor beta chain turned up many times. Antigen specificity is unknown. This sample was taken from a study of T cells in Graves' hyperthyroidism and ophthalmopathy. This CDR3 has 13 amino acids. Trimming pared 0 bases from V and 6 bases from J, leaving 7 bases between. CDR1 SGDLS and CDR2 YYNGEE come from the germline V gene. Graves' hyperthyroidism showing no ophthalmopathy progression within 18 months was considered stable. TCR beta CDR3 sequences were amplified from RNA transcripts. During a first-round RT-PCR of the TCR CDR3, the HTBI primer set was used. One entry per CDR3 protein results from TCRdb running MiXCR on the multiplex PCR reads. The repertoire holds about 690,000 distinct CDR3 sequences, with about 18% as singletons. Findings and limits, study-wide: For ophthalmopathy, model prediction preceded onset by a median roughly 5.9 months. Peripheral blood also featured most of the thyroid clonotypes expanded above 0.001. From stable hyperthyroidism, ophthalmopathy was separated by a 13 V-J model.

This TCR was recovered from a man aged 50 to 59 with Graves' hyperthyroidism. The sequenced sample was blood. The J gene is TRBJ2-1, the V gene TRBV9; D may be TRBD1 (5 bases). As DNA, the CDR3 is TGTGCCAGCAGCGTAGAGGGGCCCAATGAGCAGTTCTTC. Its translation: CASSVEGPNEQFF.